This T cell receptor (beta chain) is drawn from a study of blood T cell repertoires in COVID-19. Study-wide context: Acute and convalescent COVID-19 samples came from the United States, Italy and Spain. The analysed material was cDNA or gDNA that came from T cells, B-cell-depleted T cells, or PBMCs.

The CDR3 covers 14 residues. Germline values: CDR1 MDHEN, CDR2 SYDVKM. The ends lost 7 bases at V and 5 bases at J; junction bases unmatched: 5. Study processing details: Amplified reference gene primers provided the basis for estimating nucleated cell counts. Repertoires were generated with immunoSEQ multiplex PCR, while TCRdb's copy carries only in-frame clones and drops some. Clone size and V and J calls were adopted from that table, with D and trimming inferred from the DNA. The sample includes tens of thousands of clones, roughly 85% seen only once; the top ten take around 27%. This clone was counted between two and nine times.

Sequences were obtained from peripheral blood. This TCR came from a man in his sixties with active or convalescent COVID-19. This chain links TRBV28 with TRBJ1-6; 7 nucleotides match TRBD1. The CDR3 loop is CASIPGTDNSPLHF. The DNA of the CDR3 is TGTGCCAGCATCCCCGGGACAGATAATTCACCCCTCCACTTT.